One and the same sample provided the 5 T cell receptor beta chains below, sequenced in a study of identifying expanded T cells in peripheral blood. Generated by immunoSEQ multiplex PCR, the TCRdb table keeps only in-frame clones and is missing some. The table has 75,000 to 90,000 clones, 70% to 90% seen once. The sequencing input was blood. These receptors were taken from a person between 18 and 70 years old in good health.

This clone was detected only a few times. The rearrangement links TRBV2 to TRBJ2-7; D uncertain. Germline V gene lookup returns CDR1 SNHLY and CDR2 FYNNEI. The CDR3 contains 13 residues. Trimming cost V 7 bases and J 2 bases, with 12 bases left between them. The CDR3 here is CASIRQTPYEQYF. In nucleotides, the CDR3 is TGTGCCAGCATTCGCCAGACCCCCTACGAGCAGTACTTC.

In this sample, this clone turned up once. The rearrangement joins TRBV20-1 to TRBJ1-1, with a tentative D call TRBD1 (5 bases). The CDR3 totals 11 residues. The V gene's germline CDR1 is DFQATT and CDR2 SNEGSKA (reference sequence). The ends were cut back, 5 bases at V and 5 bases at J, with 9 bases in the middle. The CDR3 DNA follows: TGCAGTGCTTGGGGGGGGACTGAAGCTTTCTTT. It translates to CSAWGGTEAFF.

This rearrangement joins TRBV4-1 to TRBJ2-5, with 8 nucleotides matching TRBD2. V lost 1 base, J lost 7 bases, and 5 bases stayed unmatched. The CDR3 is 14 amino acids. CDR1 and CDR2 (germline): MGHRA, YSYEKL. Here the CDR3 reads CASSQVPGGGTQYF. CDR3 sequence (DNA): TGCGCCAGCAGCCAAGTCCCCGGGGGGGGGACCCAGTACTTC.

This clone was seen just once. The chain recombines TRBV2 with TRBJ2-5, with 7 nucleotides matching TRBD2. The CDR3 has 13 amino acids. The ends lost 7 bases at V and 2 bases at J; junction bases unmatched: 4. From germline, CDR1 is SNHLY and CDR2 FYNNEI. CDR3 sequence: CASMGGSQETQYF. The CDR3 DNA reads as TGTGCCAGCATGGGGGGGTCACAAGAGACCCAGTACTTC.

This clone showed up just once. The CDR3 reads CAWSPRGSSNTEAFF. The CDR3 nucleotides are TGTGCCTGGAGTCCCCGGGGGTCCTCGAACACTGAAGCTTTCTTT. V and J are TRBV30 and TRBJ1-1; a weak D match, TRBD1 (5 bases). Germline-derived CDR1 and CDR2 are GTSNPN and SVGIG (reference sequence). There are 15 residues in the CDR3. Deletions cut 2 bases from V and 1 base from J, with 14 bases between.